These T cell receptor beta chains were read from a single sample in a study of blood T cell repertoires in COVID-19. TCRdb's table, derived via immunoSEQ multiplex PCR, lists solely in-frame clones and lacks some. The table records 120,000 to 150,000 clones, more than 80% of them present only once. Sequencing was done on a sample of peripheral blood. These receptors all stem from a woman at least 80 years old in a cohort sampled during active or convalescent COVID-19. The CDR3 runs from the conserved cysteine through the conserved F or W. D genes are given only for firm matches. Not all rows give a size; the values are once, few, many and, for expanded clones, a class.

j_gene: TRBJ1-6
v_gene: TRBV2
abundance: NA
d_gene: TRBD1
CDR3aa: CASTERGAGGANSPLHF
CDR3nt: TGTGCCAGCACCGAGAGGGGGGCAGGGGGCGCGAATTCACCCCTCCACTTT

j_gene: TRBJ2-1
v_gene: TRBV27
abundance: NA
d_gene: NA
CDR3aa: CASSLVAPYLGVYNEQFF
CDR3nt: TGTGCCAGCAGTTTAGTGGCCCCCTACCTGGGAGTTTACAATGAGCAGTTCTTC

j_gene: TRBJ1-2
v_gene: TRBV27
abundance: NA
d_gene: NA
CDR3aa: CASSLWATTDYGYTF
CDR3nt: TGTGCCAGCAGTTTATGGGCCACAACGGACTATGGCTACACCTTC

j_gene: TRBJ1-4
v_gene: TRBV5-1
abundance: once
d_gene: TRBD1
CDR3aa: CASRLGTANEKLFF
CDR3nt: TGCGCCAGCAGGTTGGGGACAGCCAATGAAAAACTGTTTTTT

j_gene: TRBJ2-1
v_gene: TRBV7-3
abundance: few
d_gene: TRBD1
CDR3aa: CASSLTGDRGLNEQFF
CDR3nt: TGTGCCAGCAGCTTAACGGGGGACAGGGGGCTCAATGAGCAGTTCTTC

j_gene: TRBJ1-1
v_gene: TRBV7-9
abundance: NA
d_gene: TRBD1
CDR3aa: CASSLGTGVNTEAFF
CDR3nt: TGTGCCAGCAGCCTAGGGACAGGGGTAAACACTGAAGCTTTCTTT

j_gene: TRBJ1-5
v_gene: TRBV7-2
abundance: NA
d_gene: NA
CDR3aa: CASSLVPTYSNQPQHF
CDR3nt: TGTGCCAGCAGCTTAGTTCCCACCTACTCGAATCAGCCCCAGCATTTT

j_gene: TRBJ1-2
v_gene: TRBV2
abundance: once
d_gene: TRBD1
CDR3aa: CASRYRGGNYGYTF
CDR3nt: TGTGCCAGCAGGTACAGGGGCGGTAACTATGGCTACACCTTC

j_gene: TRBJ2-1
v_gene: TRBV3-1/TRBV3-2
abundance: NA
d_gene: TRBD1
CDR3aa: CASSPSGTGSNEQFF
CDR3nt: TGTGCCAGCAGTCCTTCCGGGACAGGGAGCAATGAGCAGTTCTTC

j_gene: TRBJ2-4
v_gene: TRBV28
abundance: NA
d_gene: NA
CDR3aa: CASSLYRRNIQYF
CDR3nt: TGTGCCAGCAGTTTATACCGTAGAAACATTCAGTACTTC

j_gene: TRBJ2-1
v_gene: TRBV27
abundance: NA
d_gene: TRBD2
CDR3aa: CASSRTSGGGNNEQFF
CDR3nt: TGTGCCAGCAGTAGGACTAGCGGGGGAGGAAACAATGAGCAGTTCTTC

j_gene: TRBJ1-1
v_gene: TRBV19
abundance: NA
d_gene: NA
CDR3aa: CASSSPGGFEAFF
CDR3nt: TGTGCCAGTAGCTCTCCGGGGGGCTTTGAAGCTTTCTTT

j_gene: TRBJ2-1
v_gene: TRBV9
abundance: NA
d_gene: NA
CDR3aa: CASSPWGGLNNEQFF
CDR3nt: TGTGCCAGCAGCCCATGGGGGGGCCTTAACAATGAGCAGTTCTTC

j_gene: TRBJ1-2
v_gene: TRBV3-1/TRBV3-2
abundance: NA
d_gene: TRBD1
CDR3aa: CASSYGQGAILYYGYTF
CDR3nt: TGTGCCAGCAGCTATGGACAGGGGGCGATCCTGTACTATGGCTACACCTTC

j_gene: TRBJ1-5
v_gene: TRBV19
abundance: NA
d_gene: NA
CDR3aa: CASSTYPGQNQPQHF
CDR3nt: TGTGCCAGTAGTACTTACCCCGGACAGAATCAGCCCCAGCATTTT

j_gene: TRBJ2-5
v_gene: TRBV7-2
abundance: NA
d_gene: NA
CDR3aa: CASRKWAGGTQETQYF
CDR3nt: TGTGCCAGCAGGAAGTGGGCAGGGGGGACCCAAGAGACCCAGTACTTC

j_gene: TRBJ1-1
v_gene: TRBV4-2
abundance: NA
d_gene: NA
CDR3aa: CASSLYSPGSFMNTEAFF
CDR3nt: TGTGCCAGCAGCCTTTATTCCCCCGGGTCCTTTATGAACACTGAAGCTTTCTTT

j_gene: TRBJ1-1
v_gene: TRBV6-5
abundance: NA
d_gene: TRBD1
CDR3aa: CASKRTGGGDTEAFF
CDR3nt: TGTGCCAGCAAACGGACAGGGGGTGGGGACACTGAAGCTTTCTTT

j_gene: TRBJ2-3
v_gene: TRBV19
abundance: NA
d_gene: TRBD2
CDR3aa: CASSKRGGTDTQYF
CDR3nt: TGTGCCAGTAGTAAGCGGGGGGGCACAGATACGCAGTATTTT

j_gene: TRBJ2-3
v_gene: TRBV11-2
abundance: NA
d_gene: TRBD2
CDR3aa: CASSLLAGGASTDTQYF
CDR3nt: TGTGCCAGCAGCTTGCTGGCCGGGGGGGCCAGCACAGATACGCAGTATTTT

j_gene: TRBJ2-1
v_gene: TRBV7-2
abundance: NA
d_gene: TRBD2
CDR3aa: CASSLGFSGNEQFF
CDR3nt: TGTGCCAGCAGCTTAGGGTTTAGCGGGAATGAGCAGTTCTTC

j_gene: TRBJ2-3
v_gene: TRBV7-7
abundance: NA
d_gene: NA
CDR3aa: CASSLLGVADTQYF
CDR3nt: TGTGCTAGCAGCCTACTCGGTGTGGCAGATACGCAGTATTTT

j_gene: TRBJ1-2
v_gene: TRBV9
abundance: many
d_gene: NA
CDR3aa: CASSAQGDYGYTF
CDR3nt: TGTGCCAGCAGCGCCCAGGGTGACTATGGCTACACCTTC

j_gene: TRBJ2-1
v_gene: TRBV10-3
abundance: NA
d_gene: NA
CDR3aa: CAVGEDGYNEQFF
CDR3nt: TGTGCCGTAGGGGAGGACGGCTACAATGAGCAGTTCTTC

j_gene: TRBJ1-3
v_gene: TRBV7-9
abundance: NA
d_gene: NA
CDR3aa: CASSLADIGTIYF
CDR3nt: TGTGCCAGCAGCTTAGCGGACATTGGGACCATATATTTT

j_gene: TRBJ2-1
v_gene: TRBV5-6
abundance: NA
d_gene: TRBD1
CDR3aa: CASSGVDRPIYNEQFF
CDR3nt: TGTGCCAGCAGCGGGGTGGACAGGCCGATATACAATGAGCAGTTCTTC

j_gene: TRBJ1-1
v_gene: TRBV3-1/TRBV3-2
abundance: NA
d_gene: NA
CDR3aa: CASSRSGARDTEAFF
CDR3nt: TGTGCCAGCAGCCGCTCGGGCGCGAGGGACACTGAAGCTTTCTTT

j_gene: TRBJ1-6
v_gene: TRBV19
abundance: NA
d_gene: NA
CDR3aa: CASSLAYNSPLHF
CDR3nt: TGTGCCAGTAGTTTGGCTTATAATTCACCCCTCCACTTT

j_gene: TRBJ1-2
v_gene: TRBV5-1
abundance: NA
d_gene: NA
CDR3aa: CASSNKDRAYGYTF
CDR3nt: TGCGCCAGCAGCAACAAAGACAGAGCGTATGGCTACACCTTC

j_gene: TRBJ1-1
v_gene: TRBV3-1/TRBV3-2
abundance: few
d_gene: NA
CDR3aa: CASSQVGVAFF
CDR3nt: TGTGCCAGCAGCCAAGTCGGAGTTGCTTTCTTT

j_gene: TRBJ1-2
v_gene: TRBV29-1
abundance: NA
d_gene: NA
CDR3aa: CSVSTRGYGYTF
CDR3nt: TGCAGCGTCTCGACACGGGGCTATGGCTACACCTTC

j_gene: TRBJ2-2
v_gene: TRBV6-5
abundance: few
d_gene: NA
CDR3aa: CASTIRGFTGELFF
CDR3nt: TGTGCCAGCACCATACGGGGGTTCACCGGGGAGCTGTTTTTT

j_gene: TRBJ2-5
v_gene: TRBV14
abundance: NA
d_gene: NA
CDR3aa: CASSQTLGTSKETQYF
CDR3nt: TGTGCCAGCAGCCAAACTCTCGGGACATCCAAAGAGACCCAGTACTTC

j_gene: TRBJ1-2
v_gene: TRBV6-5
abundance: NA
d_gene: TRBD1
CDR3aa: CASSYSFGQGRQGYTF
CDR3nt: TGTGCCAGCAGTTACTCTTTCGGACAGGGGAGACAAGGCTACACCTTC

j_gene: TRBJ1-6
v_gene: TRBV5-1
abundance: NA
d_gene: TRBD1
CDR3aa: CASSFDRGYSPLHF
CDR3nt: TGCGCCAGCAGCTTCGACAGGGGTTATTCACCCCTCCACTTT

j_gene: TRBJ1-4
v_gene: TRBV19
abundance: NA
d_gene: NA
CDR3aa: CASTPQGRGEKLFF
CDR3nt: TGTGCCAGTACCCCACAGGGAAGGGGCGAAAAACTGTTTTTT

j_gene: TRBJ1-6
v_gene: TRBV5-6
abundance: NA
d_gene: NA
CDR3aa: CASSLGRPHNSPLHF
CDR3nt: TGTGCCAGCAGCTTGGGGAGGCCTCATAATTCACCCCTCCACTTT

j_gene: TRBJ2-5
v_gene: TRBV19
abundance: NA
d_gene: NA
CDR3aa: CASSPFRGSDETQYF
CDR3nt: TGTGCCAGTAGTCCCTTCCGCGGTAGTGATGAGACCCAGTACTTC

j_gene: TRBJ1-5
v_gene: TRBV4-2
abundance: few
d_gene: TRBD1
CDR3aa: CASSERTGGRNQPQHF
CDR3nt: TGTGCCAGCAGCGAGAGGACAGGGGGCCGGAATCAGCCCCAGCATTTT

j_gene: TRBJ2-6
v_gene: TRBV4-1
abundance: NA
d_gene: TRBD1
CDR3aa: CASSQVRTGKLSGANVLTF
CDR3nt: TGCGCCAGCAGCCAGGTGAGGACAGGGAAGTTATCTGGGGCCAACGTCCTGACTTTC

j_gene: TRBJ2-3
v_gene: TRBV7-9
abundance: NA
d_gene: NA
CDR3aa: CASTQADTQYF
CDR3nt: TGTGCCAGCACACAGGCAGATACGCAGTATTTT

j_gene: TRBJ1-1
v_gene: TRBV18
abundance: NA
d_gene: TRBD1
CDR3aa: CASSAPGVQGAFTEAFF
CDR3nt: TGTGCCAGCTCCGCCCCCGGAGTTCAGGGGGCGTTCACTGAAGCTTTCTTT

j_gene: TRBJ2-2
v_gene: TRBV3-1/TRBV3-2
abundance: few
d_gene: TRBD2
CDR3aa: CASSQEFGGVRAGENLRTGELFF
CDR3nt: TGTGCCAGCAGCCAAGAGTTTGGCGGCGTTCGAGCGGGGGAGAATTTGCGGACCGGGGAGCTGTTTTTT

j_gene: TRBJ1-3
v_gene: TRBV5-1
abundance: NA
d_gene: NA
CDR3aa: CASSLAIPGEGNTIYF
CDR3nt: TGCGCCAGCAGCTTGGCCATTCCGGGAGAGGGTAACACCATATATTTT

j_gene: TRBJ2-2
v_gene: TRBV7-8
abundance: once
d_gene: TRBD2
CDR3aa: CASSSLAGGRTGELFF
CDR3nt: TGTGCCAGCAGCTCGCTAGCGGGGGGGCGAACCGGGGAGCTGTTTTTT

j_gene: TRBJ1-4
v_gene: TRBV9
abundance: NA
d_gene: NA
CDR3aa: CASSVAGNEKLFF
CDR3nt: TGTGCCAGCAGCGTCGCAGGCAATGAAAAACTGTTTTTT

j_gene: TRBJ1-5
v_gene: TRBV10-3
abundance: NA
d_gene: NA
CDR3aa: CAISGNGGPQPQHF
CDR3nt: TGTGCCATCAGTGGTAACGGGGGGCCTCAGCCCCAGCATTTT